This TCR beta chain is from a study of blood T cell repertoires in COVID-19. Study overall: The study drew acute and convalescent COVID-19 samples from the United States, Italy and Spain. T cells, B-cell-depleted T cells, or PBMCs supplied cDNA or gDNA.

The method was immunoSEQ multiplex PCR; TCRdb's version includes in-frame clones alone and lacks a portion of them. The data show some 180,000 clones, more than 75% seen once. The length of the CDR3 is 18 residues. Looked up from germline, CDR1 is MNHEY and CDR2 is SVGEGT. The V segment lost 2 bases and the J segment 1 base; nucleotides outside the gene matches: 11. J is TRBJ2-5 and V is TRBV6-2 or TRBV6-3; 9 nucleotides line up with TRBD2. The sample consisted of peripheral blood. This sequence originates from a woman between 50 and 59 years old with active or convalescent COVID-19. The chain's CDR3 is CASSYPPTLAGIQETQYF. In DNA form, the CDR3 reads TGTGCCAGCAGTTACCCCCCCACCCTAGCGGGGATCCAAGAGACCCAGTACTTC.